Given below is one TCR beta chain in context. It lacks a known antigen. No qualities accompany the bases; no much larger clone lies one base away. V and J lose 4 bases and 2 bases, and a span of 13 bases separates them. The CDR3 numbers 15 residues from cysteine through phenylalanine. The CDR3 DNA has 45 bases and is translated from base 1. The germline V gene sets CDR1 to LGHNA and CDR2 to YSLEER. To sequence the TCRbeta CDR3 region, genomic DNA was isolated from the sorted cells. The immunoSEQ Assay was used to sequence the TCRbeta CDR3 regions. Here the immuneACCESS table is served through TCRdb, limited to in-frame sequences with V and J called. Missing clones are a known gap in these copies; in checked studies unresolved V genes cover under half, and the rest lacks a known reason. The sample includes roughly 30,000 clones, with approximately 88% observed a single time. The ten largest clones add up to about 54% of the sample.

This sample was taken from a study of OX40 agonist ivuxolimab in advanced cancers. Regarding the research as a whole: The costimulatory receptor OX40 (CD134) was targeted by ivuxolimab, a fully human IgG2 agonistic monoclonal antibody. Intravenous ivuxolimab was administered to patients every 2 weeks at six dose levels: 0.01, 0.1, 0.3, 1.5, 3 and 10 mg/kg. Among the roughly 52 dose-escalation patients, some 20 had hepatocellular carcinoma, 15 or so melanoma, 9 renal cell carcinoma and 9 head and neck cancer. In the dose-escalation cohort, over 65% of patients were male, and the mean age was roughly 60 years, with a range of roughly 23 to 85. Prior anti-PD-1, anti-PD-L1 or anti-CTLA-4 therapy was permitted, and 40% of dose-escalation patients had received checkpoint inhibitors. Partial responses were achieved by three dose-escalation patients, of whom one had hepatocellular carcinoma and two had cutaneous melanoma. Peripheral TCRbeta sequencing aimed to test whether ivuxolimab altered TCR sequence diversity and caused clonal T-cell expansion. The paper reports the monotherapy dose-escalation portion (N of about 54 patients) of the phase I ivuxolimab trial. Results and caveats for the whole study, not just this receptor: The antigen specificity of the clonally expanded peripheral T cells was not determined. At doses of 0.1 to 3.0 mg/kg, clonal expansion of both CD4+ and CD8+ T cells in blood was seen between baseline and week 6. After ivuxolimab, more expanded clones were found on average in CD8+ T cells than in CD4+ T cells. In the 0.1-3.0 mg/kg groups, partial responders had among the lowest normalized peripheral clonal expansion, particularly in CD8+ T cells. Low levels of normalized T-cell clonal expansion were also shown by some nonresponding patients.

Patients with a history of autoimmune disease or receiving systemic immunosuppression were excluded from the trial. In every dose cohort, peripheral blood was drawn for TCR sequencing at baseline, cycle 4 day 1, and cycle 7 day 1. The samples were taken from a phase I, first-in-human, multicenter, open-label dose-escalation trial of ivuxolimab. Adults with locally advanced or metastatic melanoma, renal cell, hepatocellular, or head and neck squamous cell carcinoma were enrolled in the trial. Before TCR sequencing, CD4+ T cells and CD8+ T cells were sorted from peripheral blood as separate populations.

The sample consisted of CD4+ or CD8+ T cells sorted from blood, taken in a trial of the OX40 agonist ivuxolimab. The source is an adult with an advanced solid tumor such as melanoma, head and neck, liver or kidney cancer. The sequence links TRBV4-3 to TRBJ2-3; TRBD1 is perhaps the D gene, given 6 matching bases. The CDR3 amino acid sequence is: CASSPRRTVTDTQYF. The bases read TGCGCCAGCAGCCCCCGGAGGACAGTCACAGATACGCAGTATTTT.